The present TCR beta chain was sequenced within a study of blood T cell repertoires in COVID-19 (dated by TCRdb to 2019 to 2021). For the study in its entirety: The collaborator samples originated in the United States, Italy and Spain and spanned the acute and convalescent phases of COVID-19. The dataset comprised deeply sampled blood TCRbeta repertoires from subjects exposed to, actively infected with, or recovered from COVID-19. Samples came from the ongoing ImmuneRACE study (first 160 participants) plus 1,254 subjects from 6 global collaborators. The material from the prospective study consisted of cDNA or gDNA derived from T cells, B-cell-depleted T cells, or PBMCs. Nearly every sample came with metadata listing a de-identified subject ID, COVID-19 status, age in years and sex. A freely available public database, intended as a resource for researchers studying the immune response to SARS-CoV-2, is where the repertoires were released. Where available, HLA class I and class II types were obtained from metadata supplied by the sample provider rather than from assay-based typing. What the study reported, not specific to this receptor: The amount of clinical and demographic metadata varied by source and participant and was provided uncurated.

At the junction V is shortened by 0 bases and J by 7 bases, with 19 bases in between. From the cysteine through the phenylalanine, the CDR3 covers 17 amino acids. CDR3 DNA is the only sequence kept; it has 51 bases, read in frame from the first base. Based on the germline V gene, the CDR1 and CDR2 sequences are MGHRA and YSYEKL. Whole blood was collected in K2EDTA tubes by collaborating institutions according to the institutions' own protocols. For TCRbeta analysis, collaborator samples were shipped as frozen whole blood, as isolated PBMCs, or as DNA extracted from either sample type. On this clone itself: The clone's antigen remains unknown. One base away there is no much larger clone; base qualities are not given.

TCRbeta CDR3 regions were amplified from genomic DNA by means of the immunoSEQ Assay, a bias-controlled multiplex PCR. In the paper's pipeline: Nucleated cell counts per sample were estimated from amplification of reference gene primers within the assay. To quantify the absolute abundance of each unique TCRbeta CDR3 rearrangement, sequence reads were collapsed and filtered. For each sample, productive Simpson clonality was calculated by taking the square root of Simpson's diversity index across productive rearrangements. TCRdb took this table from immuneACCESS and kept in-frame rearrangements with V and J called. Such tables lack part of the clones; where checked against another copy, unresolved V genes explain under half of the gap, and the rest is unexplained. V and J calls and clone size are as listed in that table; D and trimming were resolved from the DNA. This sample is represented by fewer than 500,000 clones; about nine tenths of them were singletons. The ten largest make up over 1.3% of the sample.

This receptor was taken from a woman aged 25 to 39 with active or convalescent COVID-19. The chain is encoded by TRBV4-1 joined to TRBJ2-4; tentative D gene TRBD2, with 6 bases matching. What was sequenced was peripheral blood. The CDR3 protein is CASSQDEGGEIGNIQYF. The DNA reads TGCGCCAGCAGCCAAGATGAGGGAGGCGAGATTGGGAACATTCAGTACTTC.